The 20 T cell receptor beta chains given below trace back to one sample, sequenced in a study of T-cell memory formation after mild COVID-19. TCRdb re-analysed the 5' RACE reads in MiXCR, keeping a single row per CDR3 protein. The table includes 450,000 to 650,000 distinct CDR3 sequences, roughly 22% detected once. Sequencing was done on a sample of PBMCs or a T cell subset sorted from them (not recorded which). The origin of the receptors is an adult woman who had mild COVID-19 (a few samples of this study predate the infection). Cell type and time point are not known.

The genes are TRBV24-1 and TRBJ2-5; 10 bases match TRBD1. Germline CDR1 KGHDR, CDR2 SFDVKD. The CDR3 runs 15 residues. The J segment lost 4 bases and the V segment lost 4 bases, leaving 5 bases of the junction unmatched. The CDR3 DNA reads as TGTGCCACCAGTGAGCCGACAGGGGGCGGAGAGACCCAGTACTTC. Encoded protein: CATSEPTGGGETQYF.

The chain joins TRBV5-1 to TRBJ1-6, with D perhaps TRBD1 (6 bases). Trimming took off 0 bases at V and 7 bases at J, with 14 bases between the two ends. CDR3 length: 16 residues. Per germline, CDR1 SGHRS and CDR2 YFSETQ. CDR3 sequence: CASSLGVKGGNSPLHF. CDR3 DNA sequence: TGCGCCAGCAGCTTGGGGGTGAAGGGGGGGAATTCACCCCTCCACTTT.

In its sample, this clonotype was seen a few times. At one boundary the junction diverges from the germline segment, which might be a read error. The gene calls are TRBV7-6 and TRBJ2-3; 8 bases fit TRBD2. The CDR3 totals 16 residues. Germline V lookup: CDR1 SGHVS, CDR2 FNYEAQ. CDR3 sequence reads: CASSLERGGTTNTQYF. In DNA, the CDR3 is TGTGCCAGCAGCTTAGAGCGCGGGGGGACCACAAATACGCAGTATTTT.

The sample holds a few counts of this clonotype. The chain combines TRBV7-9 with TRBJ2-7; 7 positions agree with TRBD1. The CDR3 has 19 amino acids. The trim removed 5 bases at V and 5 bases at J, leaving 24 bases unmatched. Germline CDR1 reads SEHNR; CDR2 reads FQNEAQ (reference sequence). The CDR3 region is CASSTHTLQGLRTLDEQYF. For the CDR3, the DNA is TGTGCCAGCAGCACACATACTCTACAGGGGCTTAGGACGTTGGACGAGCAGTACTTC.

This clonotype was recorded many times. V usage is TRBV7-9 and J usage is TRBJ2-1, with 8 bases matching TRBD2. CDR1 and CDR2 (germline): SEHNR, FQNEAQ (reference sequence). The V and J ends lost 8 bases and 7 bases, in that order; junction bases with no gene match: 7. The CDR3 loop spans 13 amino acids. CDR3 DNA: TGTGCCAGCGGGCGGGAGGAGCGGAATGAGCAGTTCTTC. Translation: CASGREERNEQFF. Together with reference TRBV7-9 and TRBJ2-1, the CDR3 gives the full variable domain: DTGVSQNPRHKITKRGQNVTFRCDPISEHNRLYWYRQTLGQGPEFLTYFQNEAQLEKSRLLSDRFSAERPKGSFSTLEIQRTEQGDSAMYLCASGREERNEQFFGPGTRLTVL.

This rearrangement joins TRBV29-1 to TRBJ2-5; 9 bases line up with TRBD1. Germline V gene sequence: CDR1 SQVTM, CDR2 ANQGSEA. The CDR3 contains 11 residues. Germline trimming cut 6 bases from V and 8 bases from J; bases unmatched to any gene: 4. The CDR3 region is CSVRTGGTQYF. CDR3 in DNA: TGCAGCGTCCGAACAGGGGGCACCCAGTACTTC. Drawing the rest from reference TRBV29-1 and TRBJ2-5, the complete variable domain is SAVISQKPSRDICQRGTSLTIQCQVDSQVTMMFWYRQQPGQSLTLIATANQGSEATYESGFVIDKFPISRPNLTFSTLTVSNMSPEDSSIYLCSVRTGGTQYFGPGTRLLVL.

V usage is TRBV2 and J usage is TRBJ2-7; TRBD1 might be the D (7 bases). The CDR3 loop spans 13 amino acids. V lost 11 bases, J lost 3 bases, and 17 bases lay in between. Germline V gene data show CDR1 as SNHLY and CDR2 as FYNNEI. Written as DNA, the CDR3 is TGTGCCGGAAGAAGACAGGGACTCTACGAGCAGTACTTC. Protein product: CAGRRQGLYEQYF.

This clonotype came up a few times. The chain combines TRBV29-1 with TRBJ2-1, with TRBD2 matching 9 bases. Germline V gene lookup returns CDR1 SQVTM and CDR2 ANQGSEA. The CDR3 is 16 amino acids. The ends lost 4 bases at V and 9 bases at J; junction bases unmatched: 16. For the CDR3, the DNA is TGCAGCGTTGCCTTCCTCTGGCGGGAGGGGCTGGGTGAGCAGTTCTTC. Protein product: CSVAFLWREGLGEQFF.

This clonotype occurred many times. The CDR3 nucleotides read TGCAGCGTTGTTACAGGGGACTATGGCTACACCTTC. It encodes CSVVTGDYGYTF. The chain links TRBV29-1 to TRBJ1-2, with TRBD1 matching over 7 bases. With 4 bases clipped from V and 3 bases from J, the junction kept 2 bases outside the gene matches. CDR1 SQVTM and CDR2 ANQGSEA come from the germline V gene. The CDR3 totals 12 residues.

This clonotype was seen more than once but under ten times. The junction and the germline gene differ at one end; a read error may be behind it. The chain joins TRBV15 to TRBJ2-4, with TRBD1 matching 10 bases. The CDR3 spans 13 residues. The V gene's germline CDR1 is LNHNV and CDR2 YYDKDF (reference sequence). CDR3 residues: CATSRDMGQGTNF. The CDR3 DNA follows: TGTGCCACCAGCAGAGATATGGGACAGGGGACGAACTTC. The full variable domain, rest sourced from reference TRBV15 and TRBJ2-4, is DAMVIQNPRYQVTQFGKPVTLSCSQTLNHNVMYWYQQKSSQAPKLLFHYYDKDFNNEADTPDNFQSRRPNTSFCFLDIRSPGLGDTAMYLCATSRDMGQGTNFGAGTRLSVL.

This sequence joins TRBV7-9 and TRBJ1-2; D is unresolved. The CDR3 has 16 amino acids. Germline CDR1 and CDR2: SEHNR and FQNEAQ (reference sequence). V gave up 5 bases and J gave up 4 bases, with 20 bases separating them. The CDR3 reads CASSRRSKVSSYGYTF. CDR3 nucleotide sequence: TGTGCCAGCAGCCGCCGAAGCAAGGTATCGAGCTATGGCTACACCTTC. The complete variable domain, with remaining parts taken from reference TRBV7-9 and TRBJ1-2, reads DTGVSQNPRHKITKRGQNVTFRCDPISEHNRLYWYRQTLGQGPEFLTYFQNEAQLEKSRLLSDRFSAERPKGSFSTLEIQRTEQGDSAMYLCASSRRSKVSSYGYTFGSGTRLTVV.

In this sample, this clonotype turned up a few times. This chain links TRBV3-1 with TRBJ2-2; D ambiguous. The CDR3 contains 13 residues. The V gene's germline CDR1 is LGHDT and CDR2 YNNKEL (reference sequence). V lost 1 base and J lost 6, with 6 bases in between. Here the CDR3 reads CASSQVLAGELFF. In DNA, the CDR3 is TGTGCCAGCAGCCAAGTCCTAGCCGGGGAGCTGTTTTTT.

The CDR3 region has the DNA TGCAGCGCGGGACAGATGGCCACCGGGGAGCTGTTTTTT. Translated: CSAGQMATGELFF. This chain uses TRBV29-1 with TRBJ2-2, with 7 bases matching TRBD1. The germline gives CDR1 SQVTM, CDR2 ANQGSEA. This CDR3 is 13 amino acids long. After removal of 7 bases from V and 4 bases from J, the junction contained 6 bases not matched to a gene.

The V gene is TRBV6-5, the J gene TRBJ1-2; weak D call: TRBD1 (5 bases). The CDR3 runs 17 residues. CDR1 is MNHEY and CDR2 is SVGAGI in the germline V gene. V lost 5 bases and J lost 5, with 24 bases in between. CDR3 nucleotide sequence: TGTGCCAGCAGTGACCGGCGGACAACCGAAAAGCCTTATGGCTACACCTTC. This translates into CASSDRRTTEKPYGYTF.

The rearrangement joins TRBV20-1 to TRBJ1-2; possible D gene TRBD1, 6 bases. V lost 0 bases and J 4 bases, leaving 12 bases between the germline ends. Germline CDR1 DFQATT, CDR2 SNEGSKA (reference sequence). The CDR3 is 14 residues long. The CDR3: CSARDQWGLYGYTF. DNA for the CDR3: TGCAGTGCTAGAGATCAGTGGGGGCTCTATGGCTACACCTTC.

V and J are TRBV14 and TRBJ2-3, with D perhaps being TRBD1 or TRBD2 (7 bases each). The germline gives CDR1 SGHDN, CDR2 FVKESK. This CDR3 is built from 16 residues. V lost 1 base to trimming and J lost 6 bases, with 17 bases between them. The CDR3 reads CASSQGSRGGDDTQYF. In DNA, the CDR3 is TGTGCCAGCAGCCAAGGAAGCAGGGGGGGAGACGATACGCAGTATTTT.

This clonotype was counted a few times. The J gene is TRBJ2-1, the V gene TRBV29-1; D unclear. Between the trimmed V and J ends, which lost 2 bases and 7 bases, there was a span of 9 bases. The V gene's germline CDR1 is SQVTM and CDR2 ANQGSEA. The CDR3 runs 12 residues. CDR3 DNA sequence: TGCAGCGTTGAATGGGTAGCAAATGAGCAGTTCTTC. Translating it yields CSVEWVANEQFF.

This clonotype was detected only a few times. The V and J genes are TRBV29-1 and TRBJ2-1; 8 bases agree with TRBD2. The CDR3 extends over 13 amino acids. The germline V gene has CDR1 SQVTM and CDR2 ANQGSEA. Trimming cost V 7 bases and J 2 bases; bases outside gene matches: 4. The CDR3 nucleotides read TGCAGCGGGGGGACTAGTACCTACAATGAGCAGTTCTTC. It yields the protein CSGGTSTYNEQFF.

This clonotype was seen only once. J is TRBJ1-1 and V is TRBV7-9; the match to TRBD1 covers 9 bases. Germline assignment: CDR1 SEHNR and CDR2 FQNEAQ (reference sequence). The CDR3 loop spans 17 amino acids. V lost 4 bases and J lost 0; bases outside the gene matches: 9. CDR3 DNA sequence: TGTGCCAGCAGCTCGGGACAGGGCCAACTCTTGAACACTGAAGCTTTCTTT. As protein: CASSSGQGQLLNTEAFF.

The V call is TRBV4-1, the J call TRBJ2-7, with D possibly matching TRBD2 (5 bases). Looked up from germline, CDR1 is MGHRA and CDR2 is YSYEKL. V was cut by 4 bases and J by 7 bases, with 20 bases left in between. The CDR3 spans 15 residues. This CDR3 reads CASSPKDGEPGEQYF. CDR3 nucleotide sequence: TGCGCCAGCAGCCCGAAAGACGGAGAGCCGGGAGAGCAGTACTTC.